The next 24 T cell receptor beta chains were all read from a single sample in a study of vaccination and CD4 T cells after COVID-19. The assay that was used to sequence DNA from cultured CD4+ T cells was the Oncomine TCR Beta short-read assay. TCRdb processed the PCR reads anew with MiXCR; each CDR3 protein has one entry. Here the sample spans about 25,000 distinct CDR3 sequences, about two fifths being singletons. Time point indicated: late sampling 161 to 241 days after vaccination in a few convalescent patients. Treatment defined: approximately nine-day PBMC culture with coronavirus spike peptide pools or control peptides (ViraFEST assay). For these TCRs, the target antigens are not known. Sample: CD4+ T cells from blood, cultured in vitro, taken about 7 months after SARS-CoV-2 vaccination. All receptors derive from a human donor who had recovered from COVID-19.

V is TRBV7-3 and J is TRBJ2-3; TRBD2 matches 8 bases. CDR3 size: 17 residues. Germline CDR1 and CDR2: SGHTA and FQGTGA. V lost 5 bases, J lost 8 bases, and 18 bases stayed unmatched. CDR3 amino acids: CASSHTSRDGGGSTQYF. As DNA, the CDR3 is TGTGCCAGCAGCCACACCTCCCGGGACGGGGGGGGTTCTACGCAGTATTTT.

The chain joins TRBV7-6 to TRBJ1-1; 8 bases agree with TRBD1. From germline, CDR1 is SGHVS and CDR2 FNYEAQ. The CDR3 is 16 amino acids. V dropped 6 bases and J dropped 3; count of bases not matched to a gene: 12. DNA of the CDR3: TGTGCCAGCAGACCACCAGGGGGCCGGACTCACACTGAAGCTTTCTTT. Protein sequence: CASRPPGGRTHTEAFF.

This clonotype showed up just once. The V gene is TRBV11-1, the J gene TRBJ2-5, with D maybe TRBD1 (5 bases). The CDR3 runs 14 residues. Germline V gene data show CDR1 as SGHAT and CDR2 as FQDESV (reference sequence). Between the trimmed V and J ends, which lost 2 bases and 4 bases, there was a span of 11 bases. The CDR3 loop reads CASSLRTHIETQYF. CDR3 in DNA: TGTGCCAGCAGCTTAAGGACACATATAGAGACCCAGTACTTC.

Written as DNA, the CDR3 is TGTGCCAGCAGTCAAAACTCGGGACGGAATAATTCACCCCTCCACTTT. Translation gives CASSQNSGRNNSPLHF. This chain joins TRBV7-2 and TRBJ1-6, with a possible D match to TRBD1 (5 bases). The CDR3 is made up of 16 amino acids. V lost 6 bases and J lost 5, with 17 bases in between. Looked up from germline, CDR1 is SGHTA and CDR2 is FQGNSA. Drawing the rest from reference TRBV7-2 and TRBJ1-6, the complete variable domain is GAGVSQSPSNKVTEKGKDVELRCDPISGHTALYWYRQSLGQGLEFLIYFQGNSAPDKSGLPSDRFSAERTGGSVSTLTIQRTQQEDSAVYLCASSQNSGRNNSPLHFGNGTRLTVT.

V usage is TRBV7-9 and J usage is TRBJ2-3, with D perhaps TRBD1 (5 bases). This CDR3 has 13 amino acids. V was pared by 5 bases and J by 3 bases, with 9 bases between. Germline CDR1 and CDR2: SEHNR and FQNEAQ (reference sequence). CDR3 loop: CASSPSGTDTQYF. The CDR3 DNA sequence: TGTGCCAGCAGCCCCTCAGGGACAGATACGCAGTATTTT.

The CDR3 sequence is CSVEGGTAFEAFF. Here the CDR3 DNA reads TGCAGCGTTGAGGGGGGAACAGCTTTTGAAGCTTTCTTT. The chain is built from TRBV29-1 and TRBJ1-1, with a possible D match to TRBD1 (5 bases). V lost 3 bases to trimming and J lost 7 bases, with 15 bases between them. The germline V gene encodes CDR1 SQVTM and CDR2 ANQGSEA. This CDR3 spans 13 amino acids. Together with reference TRBV29-1 and TRBJ1-1, the CDR3 gives the full variable domain: SAVISQKPSRDICQRGTSLTIQCQVDSQVTMMFWYRQQPGQSLTLIATANQGSEATYESGFVIDKFPISRPNLTFSTLTVSNMSPEDSSIYLCSVEGGTAFEAFFGQGTRLTVV.

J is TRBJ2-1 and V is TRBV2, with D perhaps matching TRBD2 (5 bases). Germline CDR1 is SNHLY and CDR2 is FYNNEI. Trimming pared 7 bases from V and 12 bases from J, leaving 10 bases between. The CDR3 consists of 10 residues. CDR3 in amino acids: CASIGVRQFF. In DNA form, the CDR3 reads TGTGCCAGCATCGGGGTTCGGCAGTTCTTC.

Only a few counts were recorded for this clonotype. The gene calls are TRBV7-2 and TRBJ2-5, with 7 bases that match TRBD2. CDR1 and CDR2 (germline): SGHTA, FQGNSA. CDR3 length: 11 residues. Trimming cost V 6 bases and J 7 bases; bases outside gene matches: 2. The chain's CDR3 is CASSWGGTQYF. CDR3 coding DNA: TGTGCCAGCAGTTGGGGGGGGACCCAGTACTTC.

The CDR3 DNA is TGTGCCAGCAGCCGAGGGACAGGGGGAACTAACTATGGCTACACCTTC. Its protein product is CASSRGTGGTNYGYTF. The J gene is TRBJ1-2, the V gene TRBV28, with 11 bases that match TRBD1. V trimming: 6 bases; J trimming: 0 bases; junction bases outside the gene matches: 6. Germline assignment: CDR1 MDHEN and CDR2 SYDVKM. The CDR3 extends over 16 amino acids.

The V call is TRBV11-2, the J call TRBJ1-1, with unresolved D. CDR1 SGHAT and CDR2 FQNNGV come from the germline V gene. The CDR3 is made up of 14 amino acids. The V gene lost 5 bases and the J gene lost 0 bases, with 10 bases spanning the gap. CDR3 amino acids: CASSQRGLNTEAFF. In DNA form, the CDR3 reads TGTGCCAGCAGCCAACGGGGTTTGAACACTGAAGCTTTCTTT.

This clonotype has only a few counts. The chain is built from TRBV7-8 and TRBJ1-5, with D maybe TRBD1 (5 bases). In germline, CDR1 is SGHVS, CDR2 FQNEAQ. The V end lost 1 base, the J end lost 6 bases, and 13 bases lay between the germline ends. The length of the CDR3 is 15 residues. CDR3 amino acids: CASSLGGRAGQPQHF. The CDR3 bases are TGTGCCAGCAGCTTAGGGGGCAGGGCTGGTCAGCCCCAGCATTTT.

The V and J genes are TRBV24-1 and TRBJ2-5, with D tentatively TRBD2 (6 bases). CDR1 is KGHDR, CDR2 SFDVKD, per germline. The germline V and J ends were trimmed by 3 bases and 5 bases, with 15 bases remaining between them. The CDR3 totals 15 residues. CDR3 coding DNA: TGTGCCACCAGTGATCCGGGACTCATGGGTGAGACCCAGTACTTC. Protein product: CATSDPGLMGETQYF.

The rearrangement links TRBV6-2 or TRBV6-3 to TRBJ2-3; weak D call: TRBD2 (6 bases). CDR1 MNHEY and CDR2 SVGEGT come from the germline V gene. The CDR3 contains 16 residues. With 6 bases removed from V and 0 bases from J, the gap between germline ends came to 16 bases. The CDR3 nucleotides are TGTGCCAGCAGCTGGGGGGAGTGGGGAAGCACAGATACGCAGTATTTT. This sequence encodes CASSWGEWGSTDTQYF.

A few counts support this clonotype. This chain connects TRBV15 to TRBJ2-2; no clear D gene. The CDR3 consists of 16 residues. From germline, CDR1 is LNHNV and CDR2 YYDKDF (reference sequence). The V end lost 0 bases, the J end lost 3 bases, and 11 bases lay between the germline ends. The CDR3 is CATSRDHFSYTGELFF. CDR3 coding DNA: TGTGCCACCAGCAGAGATCACTTCAGCTACACCGGGGAGCTGTTTTTT. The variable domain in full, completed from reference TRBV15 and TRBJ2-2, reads DAMVIQNPRYQVTQFGKPVTLSCSQTLNHNVMYWYQQKSSQAPKLLFHYYDKDFNNEADTPDNFQSRRPNTSFCFLDIRSPGLGDTAMYLCATSRDHFSYTGELFFGEGSRLTVL.

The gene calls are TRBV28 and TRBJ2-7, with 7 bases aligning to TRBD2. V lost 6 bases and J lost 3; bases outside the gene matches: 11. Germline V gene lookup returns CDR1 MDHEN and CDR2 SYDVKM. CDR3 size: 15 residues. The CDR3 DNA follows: TGTGCCAGCAGGGGGAGGGGTGACCCTAACTACGAGCAGTACTTC. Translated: CASRGRGDPNYEQYF.

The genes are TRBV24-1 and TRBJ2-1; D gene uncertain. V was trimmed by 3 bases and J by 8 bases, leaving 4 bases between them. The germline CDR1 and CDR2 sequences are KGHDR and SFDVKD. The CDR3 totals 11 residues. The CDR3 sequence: CATSDIHEQFF. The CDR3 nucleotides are TGTGCCACCAGTGATATACATGAGCAGTTCTTC.

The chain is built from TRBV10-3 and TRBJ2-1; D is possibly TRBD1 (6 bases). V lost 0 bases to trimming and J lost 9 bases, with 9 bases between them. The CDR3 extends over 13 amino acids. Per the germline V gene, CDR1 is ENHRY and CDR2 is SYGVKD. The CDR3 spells CAISESKGVEQFF. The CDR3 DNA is TGTGCCATCAGTGAGTCAAAGGGGGTTGAGCAGTTCTTC.

Here the CDR3 DNA reads TGTGCCACCAGCAGAGTGGCCCTAGCGGGGACAGATGAGCAGTTCTTC. Translation: CATSRVALAGTDEQFF. The chain has TRBV15 and TRBJ2-1, with 9 bases matching TRBD2. CDR3 length: 16 amino acids. In germline, CDR1 is LNHNV, CDR2 YYDKDF (reference sequence). V was pared by 1 base and J by 8 bases, with 9 bases of the junction left unmatched.

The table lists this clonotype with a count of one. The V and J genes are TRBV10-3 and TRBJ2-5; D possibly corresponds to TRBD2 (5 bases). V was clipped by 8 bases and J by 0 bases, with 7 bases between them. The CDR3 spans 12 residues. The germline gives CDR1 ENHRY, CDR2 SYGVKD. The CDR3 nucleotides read TGTGCCATCGGTAGCGACCAAGAGACCCAGTACTTC. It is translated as CAIGSDQETQYF.

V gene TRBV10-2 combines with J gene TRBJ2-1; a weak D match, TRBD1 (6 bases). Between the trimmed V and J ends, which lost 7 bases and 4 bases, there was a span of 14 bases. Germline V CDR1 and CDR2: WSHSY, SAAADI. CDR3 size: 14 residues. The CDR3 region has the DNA TGCGCCAGCATGGGAAGGGGGTTTTACAATGAGCAGTTCTTC. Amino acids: CASMGRGFYNEQFF.

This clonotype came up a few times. The CDR3 DNA follows: TGTGCCAGCAGCTCCCTAGCATCAGAGACCCAGTACTTC. Protein: CASSSLASETQYF. This chain uses TRBV7-3 with TRBJ2-5; perhaps TRBD2 as D (5 bases). Per the germline V gene, CDR1 is SGHTA and CDR2 is FQGTGA. The ends were cut back, 4 bases at V and 4 bases at J, with 10 bases in the middle. The CDR3 runs to 13 residues.

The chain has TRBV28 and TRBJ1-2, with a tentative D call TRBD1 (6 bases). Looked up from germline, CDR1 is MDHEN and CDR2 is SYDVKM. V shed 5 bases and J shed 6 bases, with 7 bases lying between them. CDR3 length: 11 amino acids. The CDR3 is CASSRTDGYTF. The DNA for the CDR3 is TGTGCCAGCAGTCGGACAGATGGCTACACCTTC.

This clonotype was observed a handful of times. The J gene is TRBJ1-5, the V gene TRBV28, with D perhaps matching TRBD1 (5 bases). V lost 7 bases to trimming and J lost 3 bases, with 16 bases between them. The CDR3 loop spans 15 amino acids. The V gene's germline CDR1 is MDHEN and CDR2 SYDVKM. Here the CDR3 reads CASIPLRGVNQPQHF. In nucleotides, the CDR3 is TGTGCCAGCATCCCCCTAAGGGGAGTCAATCAGCCCCAGCATTTT.

The CDR3 DNA reads TGTGCCAGCAGTGCCGGGTTTCTGGGCCAGCCCCAGCATTTT. As protein: CASSAGFLGQPQHF. V gene TRBV2 combines with J gene TRBJ1-5, with unresolved D. The CDR3 is 14 amino acids. V was trimmed by 4 bases and J by 7 bases, leaving 14 bases between them. From germline, CDR1 is SNHLY and CDR2 FYNNEI.